This T cell receptor beta chain was identified during a study of metastatic and nonmetastatic thyroid tumors. The CDR3 consists of 15 residues. The junction had 9 bases not matched to a gene; V was cut back by 5 bases and J by 7 bases. This clone is deemed medium-sized. TCRdb used MiXCR to call clones anew from the PCR reads. The sample holds roughly 12,000 clones, around a third seen once. Until they underwent thyroid surgery, no patient had received any treatment. V and J are TRBV12-3 or TRBV12-4 and TRBJ2-7, with TRBD2 matching over 12 bases. The sequenced sample was tumor tissue. The clonotype originates from a female donor with papillary thyroid cancer or a benign thyroid nodule (not recorded which). Some clones in this sample may be carry-over from other donors' samples. This CDR3 reads CASSLGLAGPLEQYF. The CDR3 nucleotides are TGTGCCAGCAGTCTCGGACTAGCGGGACCCTTGGAGCAGTACTTC.